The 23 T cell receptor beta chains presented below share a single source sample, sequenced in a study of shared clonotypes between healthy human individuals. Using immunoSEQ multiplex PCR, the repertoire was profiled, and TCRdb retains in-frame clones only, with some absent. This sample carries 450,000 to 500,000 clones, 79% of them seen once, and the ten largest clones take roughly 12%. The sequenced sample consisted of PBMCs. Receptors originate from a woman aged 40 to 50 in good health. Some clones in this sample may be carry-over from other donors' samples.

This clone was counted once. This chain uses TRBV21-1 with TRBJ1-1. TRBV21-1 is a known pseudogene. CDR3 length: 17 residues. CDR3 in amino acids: CASSKDGPGGRNTEAFF. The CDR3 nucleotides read TGTGCCAGCAGCAAAGACGGGCCAGGTGGCCGGAACACTGAAGCTTTCTTT.

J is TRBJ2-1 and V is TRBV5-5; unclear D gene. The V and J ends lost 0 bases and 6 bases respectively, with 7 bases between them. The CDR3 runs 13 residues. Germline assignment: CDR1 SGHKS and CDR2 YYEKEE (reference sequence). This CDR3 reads CASSLAASNEQFF. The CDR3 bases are TGTGCCAGCAGCTTGGCCGCTTCCAATGAGCAGTTCTTC.

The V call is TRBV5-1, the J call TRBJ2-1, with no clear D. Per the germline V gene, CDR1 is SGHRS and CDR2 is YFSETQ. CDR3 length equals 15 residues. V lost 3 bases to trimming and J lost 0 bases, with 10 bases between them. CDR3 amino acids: CASSSPRSSYNEQFF. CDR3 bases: TGCGCCAGCAGCTCACCAAGGAGCTCCTACAATGAGCAGTTCTTC.

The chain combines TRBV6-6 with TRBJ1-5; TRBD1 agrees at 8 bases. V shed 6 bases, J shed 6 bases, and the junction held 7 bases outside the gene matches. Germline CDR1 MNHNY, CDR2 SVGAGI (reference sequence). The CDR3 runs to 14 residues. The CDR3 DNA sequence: TGTGCCAGCAGGGACCGGACAGGGCGTCAGCCCCAGCATTTT. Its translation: CASRDRTGRQPQHF.

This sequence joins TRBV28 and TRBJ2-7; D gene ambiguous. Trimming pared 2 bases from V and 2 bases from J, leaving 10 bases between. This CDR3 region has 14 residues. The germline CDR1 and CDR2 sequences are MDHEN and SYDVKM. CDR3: CASSLRVPTYEQYF. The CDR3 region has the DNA TGTGCCAGCAGTTTACGGGTGCCCACCTACGAGCAGTACTTC.

CDR3 in DNA: TGTGCCAGCAGCGCACTAGCGGGAGTAACCACCGGGGAGCTGTTTTTT. This translates into CASSALAGVTTGELFF. The chain couples TRBV5-4 to TRBJ2-2, with 11 bases fitting TRBD2. This CDR3 is built from 16 residues. Trimming removed 4 bases from V and 4 bases from J; junction bases left unmatched: 6. CDR1 and CDR2 from the germline V gene are SGHNT and YYREEE (reference sequence).

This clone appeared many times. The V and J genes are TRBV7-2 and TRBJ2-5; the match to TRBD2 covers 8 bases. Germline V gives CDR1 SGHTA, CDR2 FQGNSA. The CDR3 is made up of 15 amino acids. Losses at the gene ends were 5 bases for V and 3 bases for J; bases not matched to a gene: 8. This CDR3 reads CASSRSGLAEETQYF. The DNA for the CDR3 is TGTGCCAGCAGCCGGTCTGGACTAGCCGAAGAGACCCAGTACTTC.

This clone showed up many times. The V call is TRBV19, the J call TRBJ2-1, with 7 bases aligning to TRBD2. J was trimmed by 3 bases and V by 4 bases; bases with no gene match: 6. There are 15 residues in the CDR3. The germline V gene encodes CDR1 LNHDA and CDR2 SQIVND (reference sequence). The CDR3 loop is CASSKREISYNEQFF. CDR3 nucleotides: TGTGCCAGTAGTAAGCGGGAAATCAGCTACAATGAGCAGTTCTTC.

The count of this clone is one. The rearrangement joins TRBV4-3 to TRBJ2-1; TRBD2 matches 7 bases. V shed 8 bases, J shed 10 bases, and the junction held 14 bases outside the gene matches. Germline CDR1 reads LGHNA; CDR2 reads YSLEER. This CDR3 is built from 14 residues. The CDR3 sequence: CASSQSWNSGEQFF. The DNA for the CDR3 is TGCGCCAGCTCCCAAAGTTGGAATAGCGGGGAGCAGTTCTTC.

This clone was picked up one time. The CDR3 region has the DNA TGTGCCAGCAGCCTTGGACTAGCGGGAGGGGGTGAGCAGTTCTTC. It specifies CASSLGLAGGGEQFF. The rearrangement joins TRBV11-2 to TRBJ2-1, with TRBD2 matching over 15 bases. CDR1 and CDR2 from the germline V gene are SGHAT and FQNNGV. Trimming removed 5 bases from V and 9 bases from J; junction bases left unmatched: 5. This CDR3 spans 15 amino acids.

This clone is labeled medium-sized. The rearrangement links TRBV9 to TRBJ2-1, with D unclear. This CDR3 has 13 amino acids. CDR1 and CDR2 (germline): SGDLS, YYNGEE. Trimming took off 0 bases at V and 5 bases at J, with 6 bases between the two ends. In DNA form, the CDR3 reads TGTGCCAGCAGCGTAGGCGTCAACAATGAGCAGTTCTTC. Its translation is CASSVGVNNEQFF.

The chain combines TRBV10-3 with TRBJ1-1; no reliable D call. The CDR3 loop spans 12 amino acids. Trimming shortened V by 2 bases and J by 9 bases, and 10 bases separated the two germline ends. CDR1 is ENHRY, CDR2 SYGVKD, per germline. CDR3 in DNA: TGTGCCATCAGTGAGCCGGGCAAACAAGCTTTCTTT. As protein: CAISEPGKQAFF.

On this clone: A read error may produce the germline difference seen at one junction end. The CDR3 here is CASSAIGDERYF. For the CDR3, the DNA is TGTGCCAGTAGTGCCATAGGAGACGAGCGGTACTTC. V gene TRBV19 combines with J gene TRBJ2-7; D is undetermined. The germline gives CDR1 LNHDA, CDR2 SQIVND (reference sequence). This CDR3 has 12 residues.

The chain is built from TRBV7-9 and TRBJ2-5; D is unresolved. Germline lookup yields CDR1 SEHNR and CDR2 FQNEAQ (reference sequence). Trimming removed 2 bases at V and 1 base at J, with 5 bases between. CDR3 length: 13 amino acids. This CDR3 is CASSLSSQETQYF. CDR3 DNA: TGTGCCAGCAGCTTATCTTCCCAAGAGACCCAGTACTTC.

The CDR3, as DNA: TGTGCCAGCAGCTTAGGGGTTAGCGGATACAATGAGCAGTTCTTC. This translates into CASSLGVSGYNEQFF. The V and J genes are TRBV7-3 and TRBJ2-1; D may be TRBD2 (6 bases). The CDR3 runs 15 residues. Deletions cut 2 bases from V and 4 bases from J, with 12 bases between. Germline loops: CDR1 SGHTA, CDR2 FQGTGA.

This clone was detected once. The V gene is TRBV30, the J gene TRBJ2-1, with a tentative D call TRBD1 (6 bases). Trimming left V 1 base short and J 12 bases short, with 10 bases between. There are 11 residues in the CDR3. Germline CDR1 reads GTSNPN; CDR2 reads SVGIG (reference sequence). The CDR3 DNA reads TGTGCCTGGAGTGACAGGGAAAGGCAGTTCTTC. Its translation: CAWSDRERQFF.

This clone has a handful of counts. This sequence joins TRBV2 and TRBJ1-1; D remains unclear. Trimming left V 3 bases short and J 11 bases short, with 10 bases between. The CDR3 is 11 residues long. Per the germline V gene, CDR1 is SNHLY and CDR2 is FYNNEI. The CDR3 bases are TGTGCCAGCAGTGAGGGAGGGTCGGCTTTCTTT. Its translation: CASSEGGSAFF.

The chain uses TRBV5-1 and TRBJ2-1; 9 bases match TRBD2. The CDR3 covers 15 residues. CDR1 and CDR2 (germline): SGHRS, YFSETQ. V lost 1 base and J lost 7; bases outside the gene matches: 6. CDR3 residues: CASSLWAGGPNEQFF. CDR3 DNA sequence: TGCGCCAGCAGCTTGTGGGCGGGAGGGCCTAATGAGCAGTTCTTC.

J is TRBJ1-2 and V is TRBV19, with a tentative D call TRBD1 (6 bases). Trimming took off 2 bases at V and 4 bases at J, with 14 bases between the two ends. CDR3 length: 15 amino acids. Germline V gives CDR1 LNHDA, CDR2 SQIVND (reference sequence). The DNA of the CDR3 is TGTGCCAGTAGTATAAAAACAGGGTTGGTCTATGGCTACACCTTC. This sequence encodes CASSIKTGLVYGYTF.

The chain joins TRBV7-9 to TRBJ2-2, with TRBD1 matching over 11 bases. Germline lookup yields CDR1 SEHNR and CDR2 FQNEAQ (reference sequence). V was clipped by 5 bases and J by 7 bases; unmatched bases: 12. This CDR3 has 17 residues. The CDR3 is CASSPNPGQGASGELFF. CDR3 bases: TGTGCCAGCAGCCCGAACCCCGGACAGGGGGCGAGCGGGGAGCTGTTTTTT.

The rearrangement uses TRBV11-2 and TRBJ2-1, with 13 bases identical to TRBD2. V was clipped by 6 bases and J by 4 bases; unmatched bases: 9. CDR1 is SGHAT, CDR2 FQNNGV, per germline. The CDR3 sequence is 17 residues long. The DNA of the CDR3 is TGTGCCAGCAGACGGACTAGCGGGAGTCACCTATACAATGAGCAGTTCTTC. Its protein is CASRRTSGSHLYNEQFF.

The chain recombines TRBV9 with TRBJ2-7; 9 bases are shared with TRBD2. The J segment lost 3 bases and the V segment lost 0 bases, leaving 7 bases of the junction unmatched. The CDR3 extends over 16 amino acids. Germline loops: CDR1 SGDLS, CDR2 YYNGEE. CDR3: CASSVASGATDYEQYF. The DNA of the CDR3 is TGTGCCAGCAGCGTAGCTAGCGGGGCCACAGACTACGAGCAGTACTTC.

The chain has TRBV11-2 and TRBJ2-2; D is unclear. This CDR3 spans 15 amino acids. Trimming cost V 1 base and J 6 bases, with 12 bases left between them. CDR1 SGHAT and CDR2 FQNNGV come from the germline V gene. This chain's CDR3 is CASSLALGVAGELFF. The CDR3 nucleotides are TGTGCCAGCAGCTTAGCGTTGGGTGTGGCCGGGGAGCTGTTTTTT.